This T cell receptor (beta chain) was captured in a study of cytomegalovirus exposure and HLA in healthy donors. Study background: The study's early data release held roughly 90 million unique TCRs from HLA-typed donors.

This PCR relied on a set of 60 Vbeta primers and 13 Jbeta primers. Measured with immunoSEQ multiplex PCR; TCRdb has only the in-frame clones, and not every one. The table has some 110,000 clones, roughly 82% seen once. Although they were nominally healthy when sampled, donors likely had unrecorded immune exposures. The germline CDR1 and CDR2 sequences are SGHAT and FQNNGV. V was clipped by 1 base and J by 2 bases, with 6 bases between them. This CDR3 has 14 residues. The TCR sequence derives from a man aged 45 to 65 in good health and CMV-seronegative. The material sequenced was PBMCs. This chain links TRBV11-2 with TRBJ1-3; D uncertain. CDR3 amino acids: CASSLGRTGNTIYF. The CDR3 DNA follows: TGTGCCAGCAGCTTAGGGAGGACTGGAAACACCATATATTTT.